This T cell receptor (beta chain) was obtained from a study of response to subunit inactivated influenza vaccine. The CDR3 has 15 amino acids. Germline trimming cut 6 bases from V and 3 bases from J; bases unmatched to any gene: 7. Germline CDR1 is DFQATT and CDR2 is SNEGSKA (reference sequence). TCRdb recomputed calls from the RT-PCR reads with MiXCR, one row per CDR3 protein. This sample has 450,000 to 550,000 distinct CDR3 sequences; 25% occur once, and the top ten carry about 1.9%. The rearrangement links TRBV20-1 to TRBJ2-3; the match to TRBD2 covers 12 bases. Source: CD4+ T cells sorted from PBMCs, taken roughly 5 days after vaccination. The sequence came from a man in his forties or fifties who received an inactivated influenza vaccine. CDR3 nucleotides: TGCAGTGCCCCAAGACTAGCGGGAGCTACAGATACGCAGTATTTT. Its translation is CSAPRLAGATDTQYF.